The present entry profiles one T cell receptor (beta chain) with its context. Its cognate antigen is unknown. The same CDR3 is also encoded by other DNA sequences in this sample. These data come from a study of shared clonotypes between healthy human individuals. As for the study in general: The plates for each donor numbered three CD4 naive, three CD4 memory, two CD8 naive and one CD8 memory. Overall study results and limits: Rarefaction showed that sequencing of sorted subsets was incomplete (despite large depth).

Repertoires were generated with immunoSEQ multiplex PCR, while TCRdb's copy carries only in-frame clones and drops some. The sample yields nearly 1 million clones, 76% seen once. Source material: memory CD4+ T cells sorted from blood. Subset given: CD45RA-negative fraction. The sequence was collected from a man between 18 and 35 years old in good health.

CDR3 nucleotides: TGTGCCAGCAGTTACGGTCGGAACTCTGGAAACACCATATATTTT. This encodes CASSYGRNSGNTIYF. The gene calls are TRBV6-5 and TRBJ1-3; D remains unclear. V lost 2 bases and J 0 bases, leaving 8 bases between the germline ends. Germline-derived CDR1 and CDR2 are MNHEY and SVGAGI. This CDR3 has 15 residues.